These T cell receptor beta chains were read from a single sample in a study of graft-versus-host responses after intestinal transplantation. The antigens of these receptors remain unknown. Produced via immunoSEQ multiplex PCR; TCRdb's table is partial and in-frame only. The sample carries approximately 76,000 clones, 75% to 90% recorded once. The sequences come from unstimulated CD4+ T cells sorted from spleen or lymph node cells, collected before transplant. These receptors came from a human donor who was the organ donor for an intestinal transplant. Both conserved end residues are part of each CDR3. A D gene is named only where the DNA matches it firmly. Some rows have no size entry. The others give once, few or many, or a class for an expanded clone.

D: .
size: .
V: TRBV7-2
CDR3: CASSQKLGLGTTTDTQYF

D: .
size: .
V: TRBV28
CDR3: CASGRDLHGYTF

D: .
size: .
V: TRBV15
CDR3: CATSRGGPEKLFF

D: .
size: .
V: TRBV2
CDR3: CASRRATNEKLFF

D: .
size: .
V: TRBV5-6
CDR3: CASSLLDRWDTEAFF

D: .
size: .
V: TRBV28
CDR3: CAIRGGLGGNYGYTF

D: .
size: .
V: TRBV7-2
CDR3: CASSLAPGAYYNEQFF

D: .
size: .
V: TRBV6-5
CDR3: CASSYWTAQGTEAFF

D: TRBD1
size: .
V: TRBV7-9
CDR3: CASSLRGGTGDIQYF

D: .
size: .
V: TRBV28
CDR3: CASRLSGGGGGGYTF

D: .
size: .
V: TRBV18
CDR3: CASSPNSSGNTIYF

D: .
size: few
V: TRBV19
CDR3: CASSIGGNTEAFF

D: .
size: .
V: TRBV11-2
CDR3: CASSLDLVSGTEAFF

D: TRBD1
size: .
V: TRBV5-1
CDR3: CASSRDREYTGELFF

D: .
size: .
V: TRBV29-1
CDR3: CSAPEGETQYF

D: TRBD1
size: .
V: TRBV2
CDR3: CASSLTGGNEKLFF

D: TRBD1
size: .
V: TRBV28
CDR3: CASSPRQGTNEKLFF

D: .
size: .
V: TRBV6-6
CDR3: CASPRPSGNTIYF

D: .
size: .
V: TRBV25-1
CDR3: CASSEFPGNTGELFF

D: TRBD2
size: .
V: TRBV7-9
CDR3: CASSLPASGLSTDTQYF

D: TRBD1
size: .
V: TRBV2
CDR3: CASSHKGQGAQYSNQPQHF

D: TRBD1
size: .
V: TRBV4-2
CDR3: CASSFPGTAALGAFF

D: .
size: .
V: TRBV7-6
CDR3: CASSLVNRESPTGELFF

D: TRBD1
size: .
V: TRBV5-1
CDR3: CASSLVTGGYTDTQYF

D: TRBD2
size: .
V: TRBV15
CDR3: CATSRGPGLAGETQYF

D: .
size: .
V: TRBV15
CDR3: CATSPGSLLANYGYTF

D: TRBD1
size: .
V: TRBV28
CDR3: CASSLNKGAQTNSPLHF

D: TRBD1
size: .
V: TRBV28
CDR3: CASSKGQYEAFF

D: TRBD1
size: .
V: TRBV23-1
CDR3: CASSPPGQSNSPLHF

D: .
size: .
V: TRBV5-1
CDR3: CASSLDLTGYTNEKLFF

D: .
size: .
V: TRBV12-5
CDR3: CASGLEPGGTDTQYF